These T cell receptor beta chains were read from a single sample in a study of T cell repertoires in cytomegalovirus infection. MiXCR was run by TCRdb on the reads, yielding one entry per CDR3 protein. The sample includes 490,000 or so distinct CDR3 sequences, 11% of them seen just once. The sequencing sample was made of PBMCs. The receptors come from a human donor in good health (CMV status not recorded). Some clones in this sample may be carry-over from other donors' samples. CDR3s include the opening cysteine and the closing phenylalanine or tryptophan. The D gene is left open where the match is weak. Expanded clones are given a class, and other clones once, few, many or no size at all.

J gene	clone size	V gene	D gene	CDR3 protein	CDR3 DNA
TRBJ2-5	-	TRBV7-9	-	CASSLPLPGQQETQYF	TGTGCCAGCAGCTTACCCCTCCCGGGACAACAAGAGACCCAGTACTTC
TRBJ2-1	many	TRBV6-1	-	CASSDRAVSSYNEQFF	TGTGCCAGCAGTGATAGGGCCGTAAGCTCCTACAATGAGCAGTTCTTC
TRBJ2-7	-	TRBV20-1	TRBD2	CSARDRTSGIYEQYF	TGCAGTGCTAGAGATCGGACTAGCGGAATCTACGAGCAGTACTTC
TRBJ2-3	many	TRBV11-2	TRBD2	CASSLVSGTGDTQYF	TGTGCCAGCAGCTTAGTTAGCGGGACCGGAGATACGCAGTATTTT
TRBJ1-6	many	TRBV14	TRBD1	CASSHTGTGGNSPLHF	TGTGCCAGCAGCCACACCGGGACAGGGGGAAATTCACCCCTCCACTTT
TRBJ2-7	-	TRBV7-3	-	CASSLTKRDEQYF	TGTGCCAGCAGCTTAACGAAGCGGGACGAGCAGTACTTC
TRBJ2-7	many	TRBV7-9	-	CASSGPSTGYYEQYF	TGTGCCAGCAGCGGCCCGTCGACGGGCTACTACGAGCAGTACTTC
TRBJ2-7	many	TRBV28	TRBD2	CASSLSGGGTYEQYF	TGTGCCAGCAGTTTATCTGGCGGGGGAACCTACGAGCAGTACTTC
TRBJ2-3	many	TRBV5-4	TRBD1	CASSLFDRDTDTQYF	TGTGCCAGCAGCTTGTTCGACAGGGACACAGATACGCAGTATTTT
TRBJ2-7	-	TRBV10-3	-	CAISELSAHYEQYF	TGTGCCATCAGTGAGTTAAGTGCCCACTACGAGCAGTACTTC
TRBJ1-4	-	TRBV6-6	TRBD1	CASWTGQSTNEKLFF	TGTGCCAGCTGGACAGGGCAATCCACTAATGAAAAACTGTTTTTT
TRBJ1-5	few	TRBV2	-	CASRTGGILEPQHF	TGTGCCAGCAGGACCGGGGGGATCCTGGAGCCCCAGCATTTT
TRBJ2-1	many	TRBV7-3	TRBD2	CASSQTSGGGNEQFF	TGTGCCAGCAGCCAGACTAGCGGGGGAGGGAATGAGCAGTTCTTC
TRBJ2-7	-	TRBV28	-	CASSLSSAYEQYF	TGTGCCAGCAGTTTGTCTAGCGCCTACGAGCAGTACTTC
TRBJ2-3	many	TRBV10-3	TRBD2	CAIRALLAGRGTDTQYF	TGTGCCATCAGGGCTCTCCTAGCGGGAAGAGGTACAGATACGCAGTATTTT
TRBJ2-5	-	TRBV15	TRBD2	CATSRGTSGTQETQYF	TGTGCCACCAGCAGAGGGACTAGCGGGACCCAAGAGACCCAGTACTTC
TRBJ2-3	few	TRBV15	TRBD2	CATSRGRGRTSGVTDTQYF	TGTGCCACCAGCAGGGGCAGGGGTCGTACTAGCGGGGTCACAGATACGCAGTATTTT
TRBJ2-2	-	TRBV3-1	TRBD2	CASSQLAGGPGGELFF	TGTGCCAGCAGCCAACTAGCGGGGGGGCCCGGCGGGGAGCTGTTTTTT
TRBJ2-7	many	TRBV9	-	CASSVDGGGNSYEQYF	TGTGCCAGCAGCGTAGATGGAGGGGGGAACTCCTACGAGCAGTACTTC
TRBJ2-2	-	TRBV7-9	-	CASSSGAQNTGELFF	TGTGCCAGCAGCTCAGGGGCCCAGAACACCGGGGAGCTGTTTTTT
TRBJ1-2	few	TRBV6-2/TRBV6-3	TRBD1	CASRTDRGSGYTF	TGTGCCAGCAGGACGGACAGGGGCTCTGGCTACACCTTC
TRBJ2-1	few	TRBV28	TRBD1	CAVNPGQGTFYNEQFF	TGTGCCGTAAATCCGGGACAGGGTACATTCTACAATGAGCAGTTCTTC
TRBJ2-7	-	TRBV20-1	-	CSASFRGYYEQYF	TGCAGTGCTAGTTTTAGGGGTTACTACGAGCAGTACTTC
TRBJ2-5	-	TRBV29-1	-	CSVAGRFQETQYF	TGCAGCGTTGCGGGACGGTTTCAAGAGACCCAGTACTTC
TRBJ2-1	few	TRBV11-1	TRBD2	CASSPGTSGAGFSYNEQFF	TGTGCCAGCAGCCCAGGGACTAGCGGGGCCGGGTTCTCCTACAATGAGCAGTTCTTC
TRBJ2-1	many	TRBV4-1	-	CASSQLGNEQFF	TGCGCCAGCAGTCAACTGGGTAATGAGCAGTTCTTC